The 22 T cell receptor beta chains reported below all come from one sample, sequenced in a study of T cell repertoires in cytomegalovirus infection (dated by TCRdb to between 2018 and 2020). This sample was sequenced with an Illumina HiSeq 1500. TCRdb's own reprocessing of the public reads used fastp at Q25 and MiXCR and kept productive beta chains. Rows with one shared CDR3 protein collapse into an entry with the most common genes and DNA. This sample gives roughly 640,000 distinct CDR3 sequences in total; 20% to 25% of them show up just once. The top ten hold around 7.6% of the sample. The sample taken for sequencing was CD8+ T cells from PBMCs. The receptors were gathered from a human donor in good health (CMV status not recorded). Some clones in this sample may be carry-over from other donors' samples.

This clonotype was observed at least ten times. The chain uses TRBV7-2 and TRBJ2-7; possible D gene TRBD1, 6 bases. The CDR3 length is 16 residues. Germline CDR1 SGHTA, CDR2 FQGNSA. The V and J ends lost 4 bases and 3 bases respectively, with 19 bases between them. The CDR3: CASSSSSGTGRYEQYV. DNA of the CDR3: TGTGCCAGCAGCTCATCCTCGGGCACAGGGCGCTACGAGCAGTACGTC.

The rearrangement links TRBV6-1 to TRBJ2-1, with D perhaps matching TRBD1 or TRBD2 (5 bases each). CDR3 length: 13 residues. Trimming shortened V by 5 bases and J by 8 bases, and 13 bases separated the two germline ends. Germline lookup yields CDR1 MNHNS and CDR2 SASEGT. CDR3 nucleotides: TGTGCCAGCAGTCATATCCCGGGACATGAGCAGTTCTTC. It translates to CASSHIPGHEQFF.

This clonotype was picked up many times. CDR3 bases: TGTGCCAGCAGTTTAGACCCCAGACTAAGAAGAAACACCATATATTTT. This translates into CASSLDPRLRRNTIYF. The chain links TRBV28 to TRBJ1-3; D uncertain. V was shortened by 2 bases and J by 5 bases, with 16 bases between the two germline ends. The CDR3 sequence is 16 residues long. Germline CDR1 MDHEN, CDR2 SYDVKM. Drawing the rest from reference TRBV28 and TRBJ1-3, the complete variable domain is DVKVTQSSRYLVKRTGEKVFLECVQDMDHENMFWYRQDPGLGLRLIYFSYDVKMKEKGDIPEGYSVSREKKERFSLILESASTNQTSMYLCASSLDPRLRRNTIYFGEGSWLTVV.

The chain carries TRBV19 and TRBJ2-1; D is undetermined. The germline V gene encodes CDR1 LNHDA and CDR2 SQIVND (reference sequence). V lost 8 bases to trimming and J lost 2 bases, with 4 bases between them. This CDR3 has 11 amino acids. The CDR3 region has the DNA TGTGCCAGTGCGACCTACAATGAGCAGTTCTTC. Translated, it gives CASATYNEQFF.

A note on this clonotype: This could be a read error, since a much larger clone is one nucleotide away. The chain uses TRBV27 and TRBJ2-4; D unresolved. In germline, CDR1 is MNHEY, CDR2 SMNVEV (reference sequence). V was cut by 5 bases and J by 2 bases, with 13 bases left in between. This CDR3 comprises 15 residues. Written as DNA, the CDR3 is TGTGCCAGCAGTACACAATTTGGGACCAAAAACATTCAGTACTTC. It yields the protein CASSTQFGTKNIQYF.

A note on this clonotype: A much larger clone lies a single base off, so this may be a read error. The CDR3 sequence: CASRRAGANVLTF. CDR3 nucleotide sequence: TGTGCCAGCAGAAGGGCTGGGGCCAACGTCCTGACTTTC. The rearrangement joins TRBV28 to TRBJ2-6; D is ambiguous. The CDR3 runs 13 residues. V was pared by 6 bases and J by 2 bases, with 5 bases between. Looked up from germline, CDR1 is MDHEN and CDR2 is SYDVKM.

This clonotype was seen at least ten times. The V and J genes are TRBV11-2 and TRBJ2-1; possibly TRBD2 for D (5 bases). V was clipped by 1 base and J by 10 bases, with 11 bases between them. The CDR3 spans 13 residues. Per germline, CDR1 SGHAT and CDR2 FQNNGV. The DNA of the CDR3 is TGTGCCAGCAGCTTAGCCCGGGGTGGGGAGCAGTTCTTC. Its translation is CASSLARGGEQFF.

In its sample, this clonotype was seen many times. V and J are TRBV7-3 and TRBJ1-1, with a tentative D call TRBD1 (6 bases). Germline V gene data show CDR1 as SGHTA and CDR2 as FQGTGA. V was clipped by 4 bases and J by 3 bases, with 15 bases between them. This CDR3 contains 15 residues. Here the CDR3 reads CASSSEGGGDTEAFF. The DNA of the CDR3 is TGTGCCAGCAGCTCCGAAGGGGGAGGGGACACTGAAGCTTTCTTT.

The J gene is TRBJ2-3, the V gene TRBV15; 9 bases line up with TRBD2. With V trimmed by 0 bases and J by 5 bases, 9 bases remained unmatched. The CDR3 runs 17 residues. From germline, CDR1 is LNHNV and CDR2 YYDKDF (reference sequence). CDR3 DNA: TGTGCCACCAGCAGAGATATAGCGGGGGAACCACAAGATACGCAGTATTTT. Translation gives CATSRDIAGEPQDTQYF.

Points on this clonotype: It may be a read error: a sequence one base away is much more abundant. V and J are TRBV7-6 and TRBJ1-1; no clear D gene. The germline V gene has CDR1 SGHVS and CDR2 FNYEAQ. V was clipped by 6 bases and J by 5 bases, with 13 bases between them. The CDR3 contains 13 residues. In DNA form, the CDR3 reads TGTGCCAGCAGTCCAGAGAGCATAACTGAAGCTTTCTTT. Its translation is CASSPESITEAFF. The full variable domain, rest sourced from reference TRBV7-6 and TRBJ1-1, is GAGVSQSPRYKVTKRGQDVALRCDPISGHVSLYWYRQALGQGPEFLTYFNYEAQQDKSGLPNDRFSAERPEGSISTLTIQRTEQRDSAMYRCASSPESITEAFFGQGTRLTVV.

The gene calls are TRBV28 and TRBJ2-3; 10 nucleotides match TRBD1. The CDR3 has 17 amino acids. Trimming took 1 base from V and 3 from J; bases not matched to a gene: 7. CDR1 is MDHEN and CDR2 is SYDVKM in the germline V gene. The CDR3 is CASSLFPRTGGTDTQYF. CDR3 sequence (DNA): TGTGCCAGCAGTTTATTTCCGCGGACAGGGGGAACAGATACGCAGTATTTT.

This clonotype was detected only a few times. This chain uses TRBV20-1 with TRBJ1-1; weak D call: TRBD1 (5 bases). Deletions cut 7 bases from V and 2 bases from J, with 20 bases between. The CDR3 runs to 15 residues. The germline CDR1 and CDR2 sequences are DFQATT and SNEGSKA (reference sequence). The CDR3 is CSVKWVRDRNTEAFF. CDR3 DNA: TGCAGTGTAAAGTGGGTTCGGGACCGAAACACTGAAGCTTTCTTT.

Only a few counts were recorded for this clonotype. The V call is TRBV29-1, the J call TRBJ1-2; a weak D match, TRBD1 (5 bases). Trimming pared 7 bases from V and 2 bases from J, leaving 23 bases between. CDR3 length: 16 amino acids. Germline V gene lookup returns CDR1 SQVTM and CDR2 ANQGSEA. The CDR3 loop is CSAFGHPRWENYGYTF. CDR3 coding DNA: TGCAGCGCCTTCGGACACCCCAGGTGGGAAAACTATGGCTACACCTTC.

The rearrangement links TRBV20-1 to TRBJ1-3; D gene unclear. Germline assignment: CDR1 DFQATT and CDR2 SNEGSKA (reference sequence). The length of the CDR3 is 16 residues. V lost 0 bases, J lost 0 bases, and 12 bases lay in between. The CDR3 spells CSARDRSDPSGNTIYF. The CDR3 DNA reads as TGCAGTGCTAGAGATCGGAGTGACCCCTCTGGAAACACCATATATTTT.

At least ten counts were recorded for this clonotype. The chain couples TRBV6-2 or TRBV6-3 to TRBJ1-1, with D unclear. The CDR3 is 13 amino acids. Germline loops: CDR1 MNHEY, CDR2 SVGEGT. Between the trimmed V and J ends, which lost 2 bases and 4 bases, there was a span of 8 bases. The chain's CDR3 is CASSYLTTTEAFF. CDR3 DNA sequence: TGTGCCAGCAGTTACCTCACCACCACTGAAGCTTTCTTT.

Comment on this clonotype: A much larger clone lies a single base off, so this may be a read error. The CDR3 nucleotides read TGTGCCAGCAGCCAAGAGGGAGAGGTAGCGGGGGATGTCGCCGGGGAGCTGTTTTTT. Encoded protein: CASSQEGEVAGDVAGELFF. The chain couples TRBV4-2 to TRBJ2-2, with 9 bases identical to TRBD2. The CDR3 is 19 residues long. Germline-derived CDR1 and CDR2 are LGHNA and YNFKEQ. V gave up 0 bases and J gave up 6 bases; unmatched junction bases: 14.

This clonotype was counted ten times or more. The chain couples TRBV7-2 to TRBJ2-3, with 8 bases fitting TRBD1. The CDR3 extends over 16 amino acids. The V and J ends lost 6 bases and 1 base, in that order; junction bases with no gene match: 9. In germline, CDR1 is SGHTA, CDR2 FQGNSA. CDR3 amino acids: CASREQGVYGTDTQYF. The CDR3 DNA sequence: TGTGCCAGCAGGGAACAGGGGGTTTACGGCACAGATACGCAGTATTTT.

This clonotype was seen more than once but under ten times. The rearrangement links TRBV29-1 to TRBJ1-2, with 9 bases that match TRBD1. Trimming removed 4 bases from V and 2 bases from J; junction bases left unmatched: 5. This CDR3 is built from 14 residues. Germline V gene sequence: CDR1 SQVTM, CDR2 ANQGSEA. The CDR3 bases are TGCAGCGTTGGACGACAGGGGGTAAACTATGGCTACACCTTC. It is translated as CSVGRQGVNYGYTF.

This clonotype was counted only a few times. The V and J genes are TRBV20-1 and TRBJ1-1; the D gene is possibly TRBD1 (5 bases). The CDR3 extends over 14 amino acids. V was cut by 4 bases and J by 1 base, with 13 bases left in between. CDR1 DFQATT and CDR2 SNEGSKA come from the germline V gene (reference sequence). The CDR3 here is CSAKAGFGNTEAFF. The CDR3 DNA is TGCAGTGCTAAAGCAGGGTTTGGGAACACTGAAGCTTTCTTT.

Written as DNA, the CDR3 is TGTGCTAGTGGTTCGGTACCCGGCCCGGCTTTCTTT. This codes for CASGSVPGPAFF. The V and J genes are TRBV12-5 and TRBJ1-1; D is ambiguous. The CDR3 covers 12 residues. Between the trimmed V and J ends, which lost 4 bases and 11 bases, there was a span of 14 bases. The V gene's germline CDR1 is LGHNT and CDR2 FRNRAP.

This clonotype was observed many times. The rearrangement links TRBV7-6 to TRBJ1-5; D possibly corresponds to TRBD1 (6 bases). The CDR3 consists of 14 residues. The ends were cut back, 3 bases at V and 6 bases at J, with 12 bases in the middle. Germline V gene lookup returns CDR1 SGHVS and CDR2 FNYEAQ. The CDR3 coding sequence is TGTGCCAGCAGCTTTAACAGGGCCGGTCAGCCCCAGCATTTT. Its translation is CASSFNRAGQPQHF.

In this sample, this clonotype turned up a few times. The rearrangement uses TRBV20-1 and TRBJ2-7, with TRBD2 as a possible D gene (5 bases). Germline V lookup: CDR1 DFQATT, CDR2 SNEGSKA (reference sequence). V lost 3 bases to trimming and J lost 0 bases, with 12 bases between them. The CDR3 runs 14 residues. The CDR3 nucleotides read TGCAGTGCTAGGGGAGTTCTCAGCTCCTACGAGCAGTACTTC. Translated, it gives CSARGVLSSYEQYF.